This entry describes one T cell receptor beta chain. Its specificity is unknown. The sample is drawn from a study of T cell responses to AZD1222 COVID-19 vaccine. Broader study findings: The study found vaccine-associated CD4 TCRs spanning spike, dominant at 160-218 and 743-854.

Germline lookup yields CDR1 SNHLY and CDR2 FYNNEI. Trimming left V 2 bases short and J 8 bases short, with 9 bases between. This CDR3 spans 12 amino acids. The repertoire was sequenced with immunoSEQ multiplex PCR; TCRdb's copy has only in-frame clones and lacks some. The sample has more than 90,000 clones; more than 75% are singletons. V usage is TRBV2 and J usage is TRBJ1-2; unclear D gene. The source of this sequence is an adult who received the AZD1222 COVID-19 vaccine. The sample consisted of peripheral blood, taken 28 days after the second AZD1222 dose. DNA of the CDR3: TGTGCCAGCAGTGAATATATGGAGGGCTACACCTTC. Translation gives CASSEYMEGYTF.